This T cell receptor (beta chain) was observed in a study of blood T cell repertoires in COVID-19. Overall study: The samples span acute and convalescent COVID-19 from the United States, Italy and Spain. T cells, B-cell-depleted T cells, or PBMCs provided the cDNA or gDNA that served as material.

Sequenced by immunoSEQ multiplex PCR; TCRdb stores in-frame clones only, minus some. The profile shows more than 110,000 clones, roughly 80% of them singletons. The germline gives CDR1 SGHAT, CDR2 FQNNGV. V lost 5 bases, J lost 7 bases, and 11 bases lay in between. CDR3 length: 13 amino acids. The clonotype originates from a human donor in a cohort sampled during active COVID-19. The chain recombines TRBV11-2 with TRBJ2-2, with D hard to call. The sample was peripheral blood. CDR3 region: CASSPHSDGELFF. The DNA of the CDR3 is TGTGCCAGCAGCCCTCACTCTGACGGGGAGCTGTTTTTT.